A single sample gave rise to the 30 T cell receptor beta chains below, sequenced in a study of shared clonotypes between healthy human individuals. The data were produced by immunoSEQ multiplex PCR, yet TCRdb's version contains in-frame clones alone and is incomplete. Of around 430,000 clones in the sample, around 75% were seen once. Sequencing input: PBMCs. These receptors all come from a middle-aged woman in good health. Some clones in this sample may be carry-over from other donors' samples.

Concerning this clone itself: One end of the junction varies from germline; a read error may be responsible. V and J are TRBV9 and TRBJ2-3; D ambiguous. The germline gives CDR1 SGDLS, CDR2 YYNGEE. The CDR3 spans 13 residues. The DNA of the CDR3 is TGTGCCGGCAGCGTTTCCAGCACAGATACGCAGTATTTT. Encoded protein: CAGSVSSTDTQYF.

The sample holds a few counts of this clone. V usage is TRBV9 and J usage is TRBJ2-2, with D uncertain. CDR1 is SGDLS, CDR2 YYNGEE, per germline. The CDR3 spans 15 residues. Trimming removed 0 bases at V and 1 base at J, with 7 bases between. Written as DNA, the CDR3 is TGTGCCAGCAGCGTAGAGGTTGGGAACACCGGGGAGCTGTTTTTT. Its protein is CASSVEVGNTGELFF.

Only a few counts were recorded for this clone. V is TRBV21-1 and J is TRBJ2-5; the table's D gene call, TRBD2, was not cross checked with the DNA. TRBV21-1 has pseudogene status. CDR3 size: 15 residues. This CDR3 reads CASSKDAAGAEEQYF. The CDR3 DNA reads as TGTGCCAGCAGCAAAGACGCAGCGGGAGCGGAAGAGCAGTACTTC.

In this sample, this clone turned up many times. Distinct nucleotide sequences in the sample also encode this CDR3. V gene TRBV30 combines with J gene TRBJ1-5; 12 nucleotides agree with TRBD1. Looked up from germline, CDR1 is GTSNPN and CDR2 is SVGIG (reference sequence). This CDR3 is 17 amino acids long. J gave up 6 bases and V 1 base, and 10 bases lay outside the gene matches. The CDR3 DNA is TGTGCCTGGAGTGCCCTCGGGGGACAGGGGGCGAGTCAGCCCCAGCATTTT. Its protein is CAWSALGGQGASQPQHF.

This chain links TRBV7-2 with TRBJ2-5; D is perhaps TRBD1 or TRBD2 (6 bases each). In germline, CDR1 is SGHTA, CDR2 FQGNSA. This CDR3 comprises 14 residues. Between the trimmed V and J ends, which lost 4 bases and 5 bases, there was a span of 14 bases. This chain's CDR3 is CASSSDRGGETQYF. The CDR3 DNA follows: TGTGCCAGCAGCTCCGACAGAGGGGGGGAGACCCAGTACTTC.

The chain has TRBV18 and TRBJ1-4; D gene unclear. CDR3 size: 17 residues. Germline V gene sequence: CDR1 KGHSH, CDR2 LQKENI. Trimming removed 2 bases from V and 2 bases from J, with 15 bases in between. DNA of the CDR3: TGTGCCAGCTCACCATTAAGGTTGGGTACGACTAATGAAAAACTGTTTTTT. Encoded protein: CASSPLRLGTTNEKLFF.

The chain recombines TRBV7-2 with TRBJ1-4; D gene unclear. V was cut by 3 bases and J by 5 bases, with 10 bases left in between. This CDR3 comprises 14 residues. Germline-derived CDR1 and CDR2 are SGHTA and FQGNSA. The CDR3 DNA reads as TGTGCCAGCAGCTTCAAAGGGAAGAATGAAAAACTGTTTTTT. Translating it yields CASSFKGKNEKLFF. The entire variable domain, with the rest obtained from reference TRBV7-2 and TRBJ1-4, is as follows: GAGVSQSPSNKVTEKGKDVELRCDPISGHTALYWYRQSLGQGLEFLIYFQGNSAPDKSGLPSDRFSAERTGGSVSTLTIQRTQQEDSAVYLCASSFKGKNEKLFFGSGTQLSVL.

The sample holds one count of this clone. The V gene is TRBV11-2, the J gene TRBJ2-3, with a possible D match to TRBD2 (5 bases). Germline-derived CDR1 and CDR2 are SGHAT and FQNNGV. V lost 7 bases and J 1 base, leaving 12 bases between the germline ends. This CDR3 has 14 residues. The CDR3 DNA is TGTGCCAGCACCCGTACCGGGGGCACAGATACGCAGTATTTT. Protein sequence: CASTRTGGTDTQYF.

V gene TRBV7-9 combines with J gene TRBJ2-2; 7 positions agree with TRBD1. This CDR3 has 16 amino acids. The ends lost 5 bases at V and 0 bases at J; junction bases unmatched: 6. Germline CDR1 is SEHNR and CDR2 is FQNEAQ (reference sequence). CDR3 nucleotide sequence: TGTGCCAGCAGCAGTCCGGGACAGTCGAACACCGGGGAGCTGTTTTTT. It is translated as CASSSPGQSNTGELFF.

The chain joins TRBV5-4 to TRBJ2-5, with 8 bases lining up with TRBD2. The CDR3 loop spans 15 amino acids. J gave up 3 bases and V 3 bases, and 7 bases lay outside the gene matches. The germline CDR1 and CDR2 sequences are SGHNT and YYREEE (reference sequence). The CDR3 DNA reads as TGTGCCAGCAGCTCGGGGGGGGCCGCCAAAGAGACCCAGTACTTC. Translation: CASSSGGAAKETQYF.

J is TRBJ2-7 and V is TRBV5-4; TRBD1 might be the D (5 bases). This CDR3 spans 14 amino acids. The germline CDR1 and CDR2 sequences are SGHNT and YYREEE (reference sequence). Trimming removed 0 bases from V and 3 bases from J, with 10 bases in between. The CDR3 nucleotides read TGTGCCAGCAGCTTGGGGGGCGACGTCTACGAGCAGTACTTC. Translation: CASSLGGDVYEQYF.

Here the CDR3 DNA reads TGTGCCAGCAGTTACTTAGGCAGCCTGTACACTGAAGCTTTCTTT. Translated, it gives CASSYLGSLYTEAFF. V is TRBV6-5 and J is TRBJ1-1; D is unresolved. The V gene lost 1 base and the J gene lost 3 bases, with 12 bases spanning the gap. This CDR3 spans 15 amino acids. Germline-derived CDR1 and CDR2 are MNHEY and SVGAGI.

CDR3 residues: CASSFEGVEADTQYF. The CDR3 DNA reads TGTGCCAGCAGCTTTGAGGGAGTGGAGGCAGATACGCAGTATTTT. This rearrangement joins TRBV5-4 to TRBJ2-3; tentatively, D is TRBD2 (5 bases). The CDR3 is 15 residues long. V lost 2 bases and J lost 4, with 14 bases in between. Germline V lookup: CDR1 SGHNT, CDR2 YYREEE (reference sequence).

V is TRBV29-1 and J is TRBJ2-1; a possible D gene is TRBD1 (5 bases). Germline-derived CDR1 and CDR2 are SQVTM and ANQGSEA. The CDR3 covers 14 residues. Trimming shortened V by 5 bases and J by 7 bases, and 18 bases separated the two germline ends. The CDR3 protein is CSVWTQQLLNEQFF. The CDR3 DNA sequence: TGCAGCGTTTGGACACAACAATTGTTGAATGAGCAGTTCTTC.

The chain links TRBV11-3 to TRBJ2-5, with 7 nucleotides matching TRBD2. The end of the DNA fits TRBJ2-7 better, so the J call may be wrong. The CDR3 has 15 amino acids. Germline-derived CDR1 and CDR2 are SGHNT and YENEEA. CDR3 protein: CASSLASGETYEQYF. In nucleotides, the CDR3 is TGTGCCAGCAGCTTAGCTAGCGGTGAGACCTACGAGCAGTACTTC.

The chain is built from TRBV30 and TRBJ1-1; 10 positions match TRBD1. This CDR3 contains 13 residues. Germline loops: CDR1 GTSNPN, CDR2 SVGIG (reference sequence). Trimming cost V 4 bases and J 9 bases; bases outside gene matches: 8. The CDR3 region is CAWNGQGETQAFF. In DNA form, the CDR3 reads TGTGCCTGGAACGGACAGGGGGAGACCCAAGCTTTCTTT.

The J gene is TRBJ2-7, the V gene TRBV2, with D possibly being TRBD2 (5 bases). This CDR3 spans 14 amino acids. V lost 8 bases, J lost 0 bases, and 14 bases lay in between. Germline V gives CDR1 SNHLY, CDR2 FYNNEI. CDR3 sequence reads: CASRLDSSSYEQYF. CDR3 nucleotide sequence: TGTGCCAGCCGTTTGGACTCCAGCTCCTACGAGCAGTACTTC.

In DNA, the CDR3 is TGTGCCAGCAGCGTTAGCGGGAGGACAACCAATGAGCAGTTCTTC. Its protein is CASSVSGRTTNEQFF. This chain connects TRBV9 to TRBJ2-1; 10 nucleotides align to TRBD2. There are 15 residues in the CDR3. The junction had 5 bases not matched to a gene; V was cut back by 2 bases and J by 6 bases. The V gene's germline CDR1 is SGDLS and CDR2 YYNGEE.

V gene TRBV4-3 combines with J gene TRBJ2-3, with a weak D call TRBD2 (5 bases). This CDR3 spans 15 amino acids. Per germline, CDR1 LGHNA and CDR2 YSLEER. Trimming left V 0 bases short and J 1 base short, with 8 bases between. This CDR3 is CASSQEWRGTDTQYF. The CDR3 DNA reads TGCGCCAGCAGCCAAGAGTGGCGGGGCACAGATACGCAGTATTTT.

This chain connects TRBV4-2 to TRBJ2-7; D is perhaps TRBD2 (6 bases). The CDR3 extends over 15 amino acids. The V gene's germline CDR1 is LGHNA and CDR2 YNFKEQ. V gave up 1 base and J gave up 2 bases, with 12 bases separating them. CDR3 DNA sequence: TGTGCCAGCAGCCAAGGGGCGGGGTCAACCTACGAGCAGTACTTC. Translating gives CASSQGAGSTYEQYF.

This clone was observed a few times. This sequence joins TRBV7-6 and TRBJ2-7; the D gene is possibly TRBD1 (6 bases). The V gene's germline CDR1 is SGHVS and CDR2 FNYEAQ. The CDR3 contains 14 residues. The germline V and J ends were trimmed by 5 bases and 7 bases, with 18 bases remaining between them. The CDR3 nucleotides are TGTGCCAGCAGCCCCATCCACCAGGGGTGGGAGCAGTACTTC. Translated, it gives CASSPIHQGWEQYF.

The chain combines TRBV15 with TRBJ2-2; 7 bases are shared with TRBD2. The CDR3 runs to 17 residues. Germline loops: CDR1 LNHNV, CDR2 YYDKDF (reference sequence). J gave up 5 bases and V 4 bases, and 13 bases lay outside the gene matches. This CDR3 is CATSTEREGVGTGELFF. CDR3 coding DNA: TGTGCCACCAGCACAGAGCGGGAAGGCGTTGGAACCGGGGAGCTGTTTTTT.

CDR3 loop: CASTKGQETQYF. The CDR3 bases are TGTGCCAGCACTAAGGGGCAAGAGACCCAGTACTTC. The chain carries TRBV2 and TRBJ2-5; tentative D call: TRBD1 (5 bases). Trimming took 7 bases from V and 2 from J, leaving 8 bases between them. Germline V gene data show CDR1 as SNHLY and CDR2 as FYNNEI. The CDR3 is 12 residues long.

This rearrangement joins TRBV19 to TRBJ1-5; D remains ambiguous. With 7 bases removed from V and 0 bases from J, the gap between germline ends came to 16 bases. The CDR3 extends over 16 amino acids. CDR1 LNHDA and CDR2 SQIVND come from the germline V gene (reference sequence). CDR3 DNA: TGTGCCAGTACCCCCCCCGACGGCTTTAGCAATCAGCCCCAGCATTTT. Amino acid sequence: CASTPPDGFSNQPQHF.

The chain combines TRBV7-2 with TRBJ1-2, with D possibly matching TRBD1 (5 bases). The germline CDR1 and CDR2 sequences are SGHTA and FQGNSA. The CDR3 extends over 15 amino acids. V shed 8 bases and J shed 4 bases, with 20 bases lying between them. CDR3 sequence: CASEGVKGAPYGYTF. The CDR3 DNA is TGTGCCAGCGAAGGGGTAAAGGGCGCCCCCTATGGCTACACCTTC.

This clone has just a few counts. The chain has TRBV19 and TRBJ1-1; D might be TRBD1 (5 bases). Germline V gene sequence: CDR1 LNHDA, CDR2 SQIVND (reference sequence). V shed 5 bases and J shed 3 bases, with 13 bases lying between them. The CDR3 sequence is 14 residues long. For the CDR3, the DNA is TGTGCCAGTAGTCACGGGGCGGGGTACACTGAAGCTTTCTTT. Translated, it gives CASSHGAGYTEAFF. The entire variable domain, with the rest obtained from reference TRBV19 and TRBJ1-1, is as follows: DGGITQSPKYLFRKEGQNVTLSCEQNLNHDAMYWYRQDPGQGLRLIYYSQIVNDFQKGDIAEGYSVSREKKESFPLTVTSAQKNPTAFYLCASSHGAGYTEAFFGQGTRLTVV.

V gene TRBV7-2 combines with J gene TRBJ2-5; 9 nucleotides agree with TRBD2. V shed 0 bases and J 3 bases; nucleotides not matched to a gene: 5. The V gene's germline CDR1 is SGHTA and CDR2 FQGNSA. This CDR3 is 16 amino acids long. CDR3 sequence (DNA): TGTGCCAGCAGCTTAGCGGGTGGGACTAGCAAAGAGACCCAGTACTTC. The encoded protein is CASSLAGGTSKETQYF.

The chain carries TRBV4-1 and TRBJ2-7; 8 positions agree with TRBD2. The V segment lost 1 base and the J segment 3 bases; nucleotides outside the gene matches: 5. The CDR3 sequence is 15 residues long. Per germline, CDR1 MGHRA and CDR2 YSYEKL. This CDR3 is CASSQAVTSVYEQYF. The CDR3 bases are TGCGCCAGCAGCCAAGCGGTGACTAGCGTCTACGAGCAGTACTTC.

This clone was observed a few times. The rearrangement links TRBV7-2 to TRBJ2-5, with 7 bases lining up with TRBD2. Germline CDR1 SGHTA, CDR2 FQGNSA. CDR3 length: 16 amino acids. J was trimmed by 1 base and V by 4 bases; bases with no gene match: 9. Written as DNA, the CDR3 is TGTGCCAGCAGCTCCTGGGGAGGGGCCGCCCAAGAGACCCAGTACTTC. This codes for CASSSWGGAAQETQYF.

The rearrangement uses TRBV7-2 and TRBJ2-7; no firm D call. CDR1 is SGHTA, CDR2 FQGNSA, per germline. CDR3 length equals 13 residues. The V end was cut by 3 bases, the J end by 2 bases, with 8 bases between. For the CDR3, the DNA is TGTGCCAGCAGCTTTCCTCGGACCTACGAGCAGTACTTC. Protein: CASSFPRTYEQYF.